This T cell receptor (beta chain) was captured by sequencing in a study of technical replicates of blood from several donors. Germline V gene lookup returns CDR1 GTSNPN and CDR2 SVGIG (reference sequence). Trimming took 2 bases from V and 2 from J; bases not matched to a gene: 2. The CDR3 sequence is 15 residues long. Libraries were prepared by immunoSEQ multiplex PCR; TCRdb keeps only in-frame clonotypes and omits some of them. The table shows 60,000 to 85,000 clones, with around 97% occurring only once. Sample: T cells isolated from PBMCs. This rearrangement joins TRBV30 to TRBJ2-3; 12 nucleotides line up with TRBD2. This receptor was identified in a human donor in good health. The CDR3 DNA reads TGTGCCTGGAGTCTAGCGGGGGGGTTCACAGATACGCAGTATTTT. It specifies CAWSLAGGFTDTQYF.